The T cell receptor (beta chain) described here comes from a study of blood T cell repertoires in COVID-19. Study background: The United States, Italy and Spain were the sources of the acute and convalescent COVID-19 samples.

Measured with immunoSEQ multiplex PCR; TCRdb has only the in-frame clones, and not every one. The sample contains some 33,000 clones, 75% to 90% of which appear only once. This CDR3 spans 13 amino acids. Germline V lookup: CDR1 GTSNPN, CDR2 SVGIG (reference sequence). V lost 0 bases to trimming and J lost 7 bases, with 10 bases between them. The rearrangement uses TRBV30 and TRBJ1-5; D is perhaps TRBD1 (5 bases). The sequenced sample was peripheral blood. The receptor was isolated from a human donor in a cohort sampled during active COVID-19. The CDR3 nucleotides are TGTGCCTGGAGTGTAACGGGGGTGCAGCCCCAGCATTTT. The encoded protein is CAWSVTGVQPQHF. The full variable domain, its missing parts supplied by reference TRBV30 and TRBJ1-5, is SQTIHQWPATLVQPVGSPLSLECTVEGTSNPNLYWYRQAAGRGLQLLFYSVGIGQISSEVPQNLSASRPQDRQFILSSKKLLLSDSGFYLCAWSVTGVQPQHFGDGTRLSIL.